This is a list of T cell receptor beta chains from one sample in a study of blood T cell repertoires in COVID-19. Generated by immunoSEQ multiplex PCR, the TCRdb table keeps only in-frame clones and is missing some. The sample contains roughly 58,000 clones, roughly three quarters of which appear only once. Specimen: peripheral blood. The receptor source for this set is a man between 50 and 59 years old with active or convalescent COVID-19. Both conserved end residues are part of each CDR3.

V	J	CDR3
TRBV6-6	TRBJ2-1	CASSPGLAGIAEQFF
TRBV3-1/TRBV3-2	TRBJ2-3	CASSQRGGVVDTQYF
TRBV4-2	TRBJ2-1	CASSPGTSGDNEQFF
TRBV6-6	TRBJ2-3	CASSYGAGGGTDTQYF
TRBV5-4	TRBJ1-6	CASSVPRTGGPSPLHF
TRBV6-5	TRBJ2-7	CASSTSGRWEQYF
TRBV7-3	TRBJ2-2	CASSLNRDTGELFF
TRBV15	TRBJ1-3	CATSRDAPSSGNTIYF
TRBV14	TRBJ2-7	CASSRGGPPYEQYF
TRBV7-2	TRBJ2-3	CASSLTGTGSTDTQYF
TRBV3-1/TRBV3-2	TRBJ1-5	CASSQTGSRQPQHF
TRBV2	TRBJ2-2	CASRKGGTGELFF
TRBV5-4	TRBJ2-7	CASSPLTENYEQYF
TRBV7-3	TRBJ2-5	CASSVDREETQYF
TRBV12-3/TRBV12-4	TRBJ2-1	CASSDTYNEQFF
TRBV6-1	TRBJ2-2	CASSETRGKNTGELFF
TRBV2	TRBJ1-2	CASGEGGVYGYTF
TRBV27	TRBJ1-3	CASRMAGAGGNTIYF
TRBV5-4	TRBJ1-2	CASSLDGIDGYTF
TRBV12-3/TRBV12-4	TRBJ2-7	CASSLWAYEQYF
TRBV6-5	TRBJ1-2	CASSYSLGTDYGYTF
TRBV6-5	TRBJ1-1	CASSQGSGFTEAFF
TRBV12-5	TRBJ2-2	CASGLVQSGGRTGELFF
TRBV7-9	TRBJ2-5	CASSSGGRAGETQYF
TRBV2	TRBJ2-1	CASNQRYEQFF
TRBV7-9	TRBJ2-2	CASSWGQNTGELFF
TRBV27	TRBJ1-3	CASSLRGGLGNTIYF
TRBV19	TRBJ1-1	CASSIGAGGYTEAFF
TRBV5-1	TRBJ2-7	CASSSDGYEQYF
TRBV5-1	TRBJ2-3	CASSSQPPGSTDTQYF
TRBV19	TRBJ2-7	CASMGQGSYEQYF